This T cell receptor (beta chain) was captured in a study of blood T cell repertoires in COVID-19. Study-wide background: Acute and convalescent COVID-19 samples came from the United States, Italy and Spain.

CDR3 size: 14 residues. CDR1 and CDR2 from the germline V gene are LGHNA and YSLEER. Trimming took 3 bases from V and 7 from J, leaving 13 bases between them. Repertoires were generated with immunoSEQ multiplex PCR, while TCRdb's copy carries only in-frame clones and drops some. In the table there are 150,000 to 200,000 clones, around 76% of which are singletons. The sequenced sample was peripheral blood. The TCR originated in a woman in her seventies with acute or convalescent COVID-19. The chain links TRBV4-3 to TRBJ1-5; D perhaps matches TRBD1 (5 bases). In DNA, the CDR3 is TGCGCCAGCAGCCAGGGGCCAGCGGGGCAGCCCCAGCATTTT. Translated: CASSQGPAGQPQHF.